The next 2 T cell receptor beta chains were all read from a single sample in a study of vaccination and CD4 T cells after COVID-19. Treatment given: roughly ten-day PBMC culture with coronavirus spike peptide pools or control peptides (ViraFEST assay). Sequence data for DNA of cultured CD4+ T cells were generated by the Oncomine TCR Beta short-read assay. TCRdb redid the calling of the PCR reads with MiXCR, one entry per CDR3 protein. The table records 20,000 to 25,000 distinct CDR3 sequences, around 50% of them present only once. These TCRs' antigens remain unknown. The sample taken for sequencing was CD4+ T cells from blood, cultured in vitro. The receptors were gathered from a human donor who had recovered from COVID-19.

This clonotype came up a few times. CDR3 residues: CASSLVTVGEETQYF. DNA of the CDR3: TGTGCCAGCAGCTTAGTAACCGTAGGGGAAGAGACCCAGTACTTC. The genes are TRBV7-8 and TRBJ2-5; D is perhaps TRBD1 (5 bases). The CDR3 loop spans 15 amino acids. The germline V gene has CDR1 SGHVS and CDR2 FQNEAQ. V was trimmed by 1 base and J by 3 bases, leaving 12 bases between them.

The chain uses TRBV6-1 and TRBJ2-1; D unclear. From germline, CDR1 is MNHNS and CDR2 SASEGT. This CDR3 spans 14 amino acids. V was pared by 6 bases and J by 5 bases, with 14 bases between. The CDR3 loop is CASSRGLEDNEQFF. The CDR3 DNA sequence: TGTGCCAGCAGCCGCGGCCTGGAAGACAATGAGCAGTTCTTC.